This T cell receptor beta chain emerged from a study of blood T cell repertoires in COVID-19. Study overall: Donors in the United States, Italy and Spain gave samples during acute or convalescent COVID-19. T cells, B-cell-depleted T cells, or PBMCs supplied cDNA or gDNA.

V lost 5 bases and J lost 6; bases outside the gene matches: 30. The germline V gene encodes CDR1 MNHNY and CDR2 SVGAGI (reference sequence). This CDR3 spans 21 amino acids. In the original processing: Counts of nucleated cells, estimated from reference gene primer amplification, were obtained. The table came from immunoSEQ multiplex PCR; TCRdb's copy has only in-frame clones and leaves some out. The V and J calls and the clone size are those of that table, but D and trimming were determined from the DNA. The data show approximately 62,000 clones, with 75% to 90% seen just once and more than 13% held by the top ten.

The TCR was taken from a man of 80 years or more with acute or convalescent COVID-19. The sequencing input was peripheral blood. The rearrangement links TRBV6-6 to TRBJ2-5; the match to TRBD2 covers 7 bases. The DNA for the CDR3 is TGTGCCAGCAGTCTCCTTGGTTCTCCGGGGGGTGCGCGGATTAAGGGGAAGACCCAGTACTTC. Its protein product is CASSLLGSPGGARIKGKTQYF.